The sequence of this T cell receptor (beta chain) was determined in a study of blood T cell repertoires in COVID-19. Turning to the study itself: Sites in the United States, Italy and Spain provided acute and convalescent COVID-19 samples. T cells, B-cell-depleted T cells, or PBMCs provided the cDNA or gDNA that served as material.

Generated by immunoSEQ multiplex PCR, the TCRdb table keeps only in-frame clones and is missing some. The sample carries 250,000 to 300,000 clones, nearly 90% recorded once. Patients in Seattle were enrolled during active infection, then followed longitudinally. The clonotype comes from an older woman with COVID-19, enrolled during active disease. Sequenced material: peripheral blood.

CDR3 region: CASSLAPKGGTEAFF. DNA for the CDR3: TGTGCCAGCAGCTTAGCCCCAAAGGGAGGGACTGAAGCTTTCTTT. The chain couples TRBV7-2 to TRBJ1-1; D gene ambiguous. This CDR3 region has 15 residues. The V end was cut by 0 bases, the J end by 5 bases, with 13 bases between. Per germline, CDR1 SGHTA and CDR2 FQGNSA.